Listed below are T cell receptor beta chains from one sample, sequenced in a study of CD8+CD57+ T cells in acquired aplastic anemia. TCRdb called the reads again in MiXCR, with one record for every CDR3 protein. The top ten clones hold 0.7% to 1% of a sample with approximately 470,000 distinct CDR3 sequences, over 25% of them seen once. The material sequenced was sorted CD4+, CD8+, or CD8+CD57+ T cells (not recorded which) from PBMCs. The receptors stem from a human donor with aplastic anemia. Both conserved end residues are part of each CDR3. The D gene is left open where the match is weak. Rows may omit the clone size; those that give it use once, few, many or a size class.

d_call j_call clone_size v_call cdr3_aa cdr3_nt
TRBD2 TRBJ2-3 few TRBV20-1 CSARGSGGRTPNGTDTQYF TGCAGTGCTAGGGGTAGCGGGGGACGAACCCCAAATGGCACAGATACGCAGTATTTT
TRBD1 TRBJ2-1 . TRBV5-1 CASSLMGTDNEQFF TGCGCCAGCAGCTTGATGGGGACAGACAATGAGCAGTTCTTC
. TRBJ1-2 many TRBV19 CASRLDIGNGYTF TGTGCCAGTAGACTGGACATCGGGAATGGCTACACCTTC
. TRBJ2-7 once TRBV5-1 CASSLVLTRTYEQYF TGCGCCAGCAGCCTAGTCCTCACTAGGACCTACGAGCAGTACTTC
. TRBJ2-7 . TRBV12-3/TRBV12-4 CASSPRWVQAYEQYF TGTGCCAGCAGCCCAAGGTGGGTCCAAGCCTACGAGCAGTACTTC
. TRBJ1-2 many TRBV11-1 CASSSVSSSLNANYGYTF TGTGCCAGCAGCTCTGTCTCGTCTAGCCTTAATGCTAACTATGGCTACACCTTC
. TRBJ1-2 . TRBV6-5 CASSYSQVFPNYGYTF TGTGCCAGCAGTTACAGCCAGGTTTTCCCTAACTATGGCTACACCTTC
TRBD1 TRBJ2-3 . TRBV25-1 CASSHALDRDTDTQYF TGTGCCAGCAGCCACGCCCTCGACAGGGACACAGATACGCAGTATTTT
TRBD1 TRBJ1-2 many TRBV2 CASSGSRTGQPLRGYTF TGTGCCAGCAGTGGGTCTAGAACGGGACAGCCACTTCGCGGCTACACCTTC
. TRBJ1-2 many TRBV5-1 CASTKTDGTNYGYTF TGCGCCAGCACTAAAACGGACGGAACTAACTATGGCTACACCTTC
. TRBJ2-7 . TRBV20-1 CSATWTATYEQYF TGCAGTGCTACATGGACAGCCACCTATGAGCAGTACTTC
TRBD1 TRBJ1-6 many TRBV19 CASTPDRGLSPLHF TGTGCCAGTACCCCGGACAGGGGGCTCTCACCCCTCCACTTT
TRBD2 TRBJ2-7 many TRBV5-1 CASSSLAGADEQYF TGCGCCAGCAGCTCTCTAGCGGGAGCAGACGAGCAGTACTTC
TRBD2 TRBJ2-5 . TRBV7-6 CASSTRTSGVETQYF TGTGCCAGCAGCACCAGGACTAGCGGGGTAGAGACCCAGTACTTC
TRBD1 TRBJ1-2 few TRBV6-1 CASIRDRVAGYTF TGTGCCAGCATAAGGGACAGGGTTGCTGGCTACACCTTC
. TRBJ2-7 many TRBV29-1 CSVSGLSYEQYF TGCAGCGTCTCCGGCCTTTCCTACGAGCAGTACTTC
. TRBJ1-6 many TRBV6-1 CASSGTADNSPLHF TGTGCCAGCAGCGGGACCGCCGATAATTCACCCCTCCACTTT
TRBD1 TRBJ1-5 . TRBV12-3/TRBV12-4 CASSFRDRGPNQPQHF TGTGCCAGCAGTTTCCGGGACAGGGGGCCCAATCAGCCCCAGCATTTT
. TRBJ2-7 few TRBV28 CASRHPLGEQYF TGTGCCAGCAGGCACCCCTTGGGCGAGCAGTACTTC
TRBD1 TRBJ1-2 . TRBV24-1 CATRSGGDRGIGYGYTF TGTGCCACCAGATCCGGGGGGGACAGGGGAATAGGCTATGGCTACACCTTC
. TRBJ1-1 few TRBV20-1 CSARQGLTEAFF TGCAGTGCTAGACAGGGGTTAACTGAAGCTTTCTTT
TRBD1 TRBJ1-3 . TRBV5-1 CASSSIPGQGSGNTIYF TGCGCCAGCAGCTCTATTCCGGGACAGGGGTCTGGAAACACCATATATTTT
. TRBJ2-7 few TRBV5-1 CASSFDRQTYEQYF TGCGCCAGCAGCTTTGACAGGCAAACCTACGAGCAGTACTTC
. TRBJ1-2 . TRBV30 CAWSSGGGDYGYTF TGTGCCTGGAGTAGCGGTGGGGGTGACTATGGCTACACCTTC
. TRBJ1-1 few TRBV20-1 CSARNARTENTEAFF TGCAGTGCTAGGAATGCCCGGACAGAGAACACTGAAGCTTTCTTT